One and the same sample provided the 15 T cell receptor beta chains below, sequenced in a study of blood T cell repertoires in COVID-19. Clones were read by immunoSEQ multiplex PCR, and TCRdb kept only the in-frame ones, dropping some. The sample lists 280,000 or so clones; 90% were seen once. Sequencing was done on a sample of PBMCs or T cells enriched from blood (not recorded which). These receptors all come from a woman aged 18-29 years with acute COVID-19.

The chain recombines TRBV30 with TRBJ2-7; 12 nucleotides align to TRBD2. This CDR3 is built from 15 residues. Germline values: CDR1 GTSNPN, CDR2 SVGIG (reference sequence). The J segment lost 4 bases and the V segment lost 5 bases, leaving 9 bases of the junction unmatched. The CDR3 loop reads CAWARTSGERYEQYF. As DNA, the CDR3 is TGTGCCTGGGCCCGGACTAGCGGGGAAAGATACGAGCAGTACTTC.

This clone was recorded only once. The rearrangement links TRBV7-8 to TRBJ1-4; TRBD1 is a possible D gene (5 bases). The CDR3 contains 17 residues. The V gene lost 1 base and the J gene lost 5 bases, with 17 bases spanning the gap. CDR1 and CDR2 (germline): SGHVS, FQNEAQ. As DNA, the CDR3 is TGTGCCAGCAGCTTAGTTCGGTGGACACCCCAGAATGAAAAACTGTTTTTT. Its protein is CASSLVRWTPQNEKLFF.

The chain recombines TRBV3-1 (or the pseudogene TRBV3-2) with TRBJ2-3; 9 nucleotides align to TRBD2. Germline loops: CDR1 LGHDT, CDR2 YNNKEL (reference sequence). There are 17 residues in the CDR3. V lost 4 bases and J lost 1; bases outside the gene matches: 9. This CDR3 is CASSPSGLARRTDTQYF. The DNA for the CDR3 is TGTGCCAGCAGCCCAAGCGGACTAGCGAGGCGCACAGATACGCAGTATTTT.

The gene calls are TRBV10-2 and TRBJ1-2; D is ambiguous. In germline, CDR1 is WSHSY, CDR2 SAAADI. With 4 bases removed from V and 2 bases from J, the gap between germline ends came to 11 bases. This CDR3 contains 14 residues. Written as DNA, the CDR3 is TGCGCCAGCAGTGTGCGGCAGAAGAACTATGGCTACACCTTC. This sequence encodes CASSVRQKNYGYTF.

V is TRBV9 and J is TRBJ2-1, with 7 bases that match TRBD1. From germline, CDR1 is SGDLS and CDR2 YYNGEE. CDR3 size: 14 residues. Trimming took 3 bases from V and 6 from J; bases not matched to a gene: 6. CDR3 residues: CASSGEGASNEQFF. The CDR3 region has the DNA TGTGCCAGCAGCGGTGAGGGGGCCAGCAATGAGCAGTTCTTC.

The CDR3 is CASSTAYGAGSGNTIYF. The CDR3 bases are TGCGCCAGCAGCACAGCCTATGGGGCCGGCTCTGGAAACACCATATATTTT. V is TRBV5-1 and J is TRBJ1-3, with D possibly being TRBD1 (5 bases). V was cut by 4 bases and J by 0 bases, with 17 bases left in between. This CDR3 spans 17 amino acids. CDR1 is SGHRS and CDR2 is YFSETQ in the germline V gene.

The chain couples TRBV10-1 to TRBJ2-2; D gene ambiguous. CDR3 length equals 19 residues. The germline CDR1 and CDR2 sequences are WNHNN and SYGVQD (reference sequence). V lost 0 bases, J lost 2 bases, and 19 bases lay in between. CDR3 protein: CASSESLDSLPLNTGELFF. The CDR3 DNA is TGCGCCAGCAGTGAGTCGCTCGACTCGCTCCCTTTAAACACCGGGGAGCTGTTTTTT.

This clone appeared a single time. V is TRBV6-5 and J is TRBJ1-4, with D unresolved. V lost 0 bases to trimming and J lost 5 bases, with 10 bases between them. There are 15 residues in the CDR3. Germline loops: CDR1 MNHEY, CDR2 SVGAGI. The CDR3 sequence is CASSYSAAPNEKLFF. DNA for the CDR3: TGTGCCAGCAGTTACTCGGCCGCCCCAAATGAAAAACTGTTTTTT.

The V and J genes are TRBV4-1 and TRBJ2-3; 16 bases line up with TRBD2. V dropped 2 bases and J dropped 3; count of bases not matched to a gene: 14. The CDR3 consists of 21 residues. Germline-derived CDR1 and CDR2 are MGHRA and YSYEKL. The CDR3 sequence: CASSQLLGLAGGFFRTDTQYF. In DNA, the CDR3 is TGCGCCAGCAGCCAACTTCTGGGACTAGCGGGAGGGTTCTTTAGGACAGATACGCAGTATTTT.

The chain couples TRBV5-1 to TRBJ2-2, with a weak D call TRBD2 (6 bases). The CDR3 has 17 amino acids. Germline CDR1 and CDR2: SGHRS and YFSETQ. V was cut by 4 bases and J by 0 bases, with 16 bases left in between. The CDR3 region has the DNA TGCGCCAGCAGCCCGGGGGTGGGGCATCCGAACACCGGGGAGCTGTTTTTT. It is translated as CASSPGVGHPNTGELFF. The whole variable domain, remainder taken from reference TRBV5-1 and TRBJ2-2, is KAGVTQTPRYLIKTRGQQVTLSCSPISGHRSVSWYQQTPGQGLQFLFEYFSETQRNKGNFPGRFSGRQFSNSRSEMNVSTLELGDSALYLCASSPGVGHPNTGELFFGEGSRLTVL.

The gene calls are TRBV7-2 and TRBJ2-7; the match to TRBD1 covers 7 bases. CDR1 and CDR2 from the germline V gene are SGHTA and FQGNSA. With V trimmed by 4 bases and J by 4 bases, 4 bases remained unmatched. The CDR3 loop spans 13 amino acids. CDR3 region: CASSSLTGYEQYF. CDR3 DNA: TGTGCCAGCAGCTCATTGACAGGGTACGAGCAGTACTTC.

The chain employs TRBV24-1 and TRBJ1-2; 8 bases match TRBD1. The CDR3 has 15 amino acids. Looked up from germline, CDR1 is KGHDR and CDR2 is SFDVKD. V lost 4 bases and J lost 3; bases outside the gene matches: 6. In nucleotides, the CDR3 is TGTGCCACCAGTGACCCGGGACAGGCGGACTATGGCTACACCTTC. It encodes CATSDPGQADYGYTF.

As DNA, the CDR3 is TGTGCCAGCAGCCCAACGGGACAGGGTATCGCCCACGAGCAGTACTTC. Amino acid sequence: CASSPTGQGIAHEQYF. The rearrangement links TRBV7-9 to TRBJ2-7; 9 bases are a match to TRBD1. This CDR3 has 16 amino acids. J gave up 5 bases and V 5 bases, and 13 bases lay outside the gene matches. Germline assignment: CDR1 SEHNR and CDR2 FQNEAQ (reference sequence).

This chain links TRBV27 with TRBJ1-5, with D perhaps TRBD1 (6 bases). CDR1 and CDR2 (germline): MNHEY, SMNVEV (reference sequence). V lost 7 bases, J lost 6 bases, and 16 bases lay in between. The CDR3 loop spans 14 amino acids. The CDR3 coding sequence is TGTGCCAGCAACCCAACAGGGCTCGGTCAGCCCCAGCATTTT. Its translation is CASNPTGLGQPQHF.

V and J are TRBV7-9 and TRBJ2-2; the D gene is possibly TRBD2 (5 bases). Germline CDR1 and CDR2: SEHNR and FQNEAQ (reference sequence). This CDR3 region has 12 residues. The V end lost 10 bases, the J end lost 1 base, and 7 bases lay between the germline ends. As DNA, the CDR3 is TGTGCCACCGAGGGGAACACCGGGGAGCTGTTTTTT. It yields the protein CATEGNTGELFF. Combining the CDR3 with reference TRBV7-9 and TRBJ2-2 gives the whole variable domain DTGVSQNPRHKITKRGQNVTFRCDPISEHNRLYWYRQTLGQGPEFLTYFQNEAQLEKSRLLSDRFSAERPKGSFSTLEIQRTEQGDSAMYLCATEGNTGELFFGEGSRLTVL.